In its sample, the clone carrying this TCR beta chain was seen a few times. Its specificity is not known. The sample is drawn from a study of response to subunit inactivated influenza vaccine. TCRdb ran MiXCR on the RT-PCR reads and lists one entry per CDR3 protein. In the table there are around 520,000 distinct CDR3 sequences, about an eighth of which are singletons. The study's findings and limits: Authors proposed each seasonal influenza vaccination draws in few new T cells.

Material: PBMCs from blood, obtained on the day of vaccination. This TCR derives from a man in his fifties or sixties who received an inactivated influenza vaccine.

The CDR3: CASSFGRTRYEQYF. For the CDR3, the DNA is TGTGCCAGCAGCTTTGGAAGGACCCGCTACGAGCAGTACTTC. The chain has TRBV7-2 and TRBJ2-7, with unresolved D. Germline values: CDR1 SGHTA, CDR2 FQGNSA. The CDR3 spans 14 residues. V was cut by 3 bases and J by 3 bases, with 12 bases left in between.